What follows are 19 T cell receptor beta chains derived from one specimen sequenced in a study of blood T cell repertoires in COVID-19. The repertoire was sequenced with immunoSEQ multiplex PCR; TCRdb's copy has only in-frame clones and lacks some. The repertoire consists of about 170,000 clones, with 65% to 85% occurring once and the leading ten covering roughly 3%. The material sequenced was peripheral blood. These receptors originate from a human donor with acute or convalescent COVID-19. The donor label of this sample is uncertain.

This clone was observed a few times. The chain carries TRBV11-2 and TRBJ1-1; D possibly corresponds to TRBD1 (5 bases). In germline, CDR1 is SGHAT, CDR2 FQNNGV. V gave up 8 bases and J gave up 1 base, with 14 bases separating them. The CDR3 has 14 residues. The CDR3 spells CASLRAPWNTEAFF. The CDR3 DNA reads TGTGCCAGCCTCAGGGCACCATGGAACACTGAAGCTTTCTTT. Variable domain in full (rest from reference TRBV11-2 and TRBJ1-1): EAGVAQSPRYKIIEKRQSVAFWCNPISGHATLYWYQQILGQGPKLLIQFQNNGVVDDSQLPKDRFSAERLKGVDSTLKIQPAKLEDSAVYLCASLRAPWNTEAFFGQGTRLTVV.

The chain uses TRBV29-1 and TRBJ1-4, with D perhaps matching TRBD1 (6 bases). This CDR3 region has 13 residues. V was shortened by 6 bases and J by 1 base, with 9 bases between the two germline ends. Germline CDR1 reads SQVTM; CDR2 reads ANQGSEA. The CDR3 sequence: CSVTQGTNEKLFF. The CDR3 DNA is TGCAGCGTAACACAGGGAACTAATGAAAAACTGTTTTTT.

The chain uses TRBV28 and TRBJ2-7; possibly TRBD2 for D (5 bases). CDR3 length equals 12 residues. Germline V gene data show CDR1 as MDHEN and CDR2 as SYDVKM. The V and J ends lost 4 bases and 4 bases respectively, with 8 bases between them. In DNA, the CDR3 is TGTGCCAGCAGTTCTCCGGGATACGAGCAGTACTTC. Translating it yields CASSSPGYEQYF.

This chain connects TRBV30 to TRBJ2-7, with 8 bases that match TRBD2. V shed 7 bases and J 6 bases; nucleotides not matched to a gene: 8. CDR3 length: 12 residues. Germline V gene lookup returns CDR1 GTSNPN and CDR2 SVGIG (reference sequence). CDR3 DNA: TGTGCCTTCCCGGGACTAGGTGGCGAGCAGTACTTC. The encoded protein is CAFPGLGGEQYF.

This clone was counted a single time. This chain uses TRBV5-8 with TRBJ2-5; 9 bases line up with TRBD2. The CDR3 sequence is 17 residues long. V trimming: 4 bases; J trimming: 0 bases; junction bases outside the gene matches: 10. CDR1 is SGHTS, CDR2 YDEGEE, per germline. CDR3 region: CASSPQRGVGYQETQYF. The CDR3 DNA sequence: TGTGCCAGCAGCCCACAGCGGGGGGTCGGGTACCAAGAGACCCAGTACTTC.

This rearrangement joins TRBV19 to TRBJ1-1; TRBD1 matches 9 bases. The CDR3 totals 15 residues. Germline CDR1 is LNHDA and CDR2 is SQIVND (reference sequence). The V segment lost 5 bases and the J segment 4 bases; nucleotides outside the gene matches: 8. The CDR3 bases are TGTGCCAGTAGTGGCGGGGGACAGGGCGGCACTGAAGCTTTCTTT. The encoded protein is CASSGGGQGGTEAFF.

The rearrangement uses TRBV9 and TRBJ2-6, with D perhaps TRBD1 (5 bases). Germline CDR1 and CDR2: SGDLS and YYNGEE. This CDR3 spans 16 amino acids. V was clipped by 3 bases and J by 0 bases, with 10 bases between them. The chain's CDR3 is CASSAGHFSGANVLTF. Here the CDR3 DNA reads TGTGCCAGCAGCGCAGGACATTTCTCTGGGGCCAACGTCCTGACTTTC.

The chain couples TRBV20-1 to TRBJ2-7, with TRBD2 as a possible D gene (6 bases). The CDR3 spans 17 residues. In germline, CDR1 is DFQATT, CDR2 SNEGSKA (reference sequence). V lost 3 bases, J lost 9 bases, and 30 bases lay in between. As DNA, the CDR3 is TGCAGTGCTAGTCCCCCGGTGTCCGGGGTAATACGAGCGGGGCAGTACTTC. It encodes CSASPPVSGVIRAGQYF.

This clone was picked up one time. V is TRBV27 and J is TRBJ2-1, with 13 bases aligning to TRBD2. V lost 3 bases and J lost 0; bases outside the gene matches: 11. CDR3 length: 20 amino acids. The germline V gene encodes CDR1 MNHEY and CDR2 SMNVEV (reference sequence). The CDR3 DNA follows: TGTGCCAGCAGTTTGGTGCGAGGGACTAGCGGGGTTAGCTCCTACAATGAGCAGTTCTTC. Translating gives CASSLVRGTSGVSSYNEQFF.

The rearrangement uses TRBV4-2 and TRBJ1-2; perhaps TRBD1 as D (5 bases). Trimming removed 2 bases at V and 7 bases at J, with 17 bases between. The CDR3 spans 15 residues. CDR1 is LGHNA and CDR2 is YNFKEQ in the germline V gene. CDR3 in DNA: TGTGCCAGCAGCCAAAGGTCAGCTGGGGACTCTGGCTACACCTTC. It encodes CASSQRSAGDSGYTF.

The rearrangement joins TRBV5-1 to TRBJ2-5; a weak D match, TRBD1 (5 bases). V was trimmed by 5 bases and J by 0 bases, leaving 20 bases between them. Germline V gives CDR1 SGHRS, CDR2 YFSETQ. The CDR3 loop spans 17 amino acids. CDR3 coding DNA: TGCGCCAGCAGTCCCCAGGGCAGGACGTGGGACCAAGAGACCCAGTACTTC. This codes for CASSPQGRTWDQETQYF.

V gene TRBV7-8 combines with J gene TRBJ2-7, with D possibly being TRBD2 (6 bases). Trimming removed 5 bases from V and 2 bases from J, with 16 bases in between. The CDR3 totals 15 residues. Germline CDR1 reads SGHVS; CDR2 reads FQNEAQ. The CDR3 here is CASSPVGGRTYEQYF. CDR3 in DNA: TGTGCCAGCAGCCCAGTGGGGGGTCGGACCTACGAGCAGTACTTC.

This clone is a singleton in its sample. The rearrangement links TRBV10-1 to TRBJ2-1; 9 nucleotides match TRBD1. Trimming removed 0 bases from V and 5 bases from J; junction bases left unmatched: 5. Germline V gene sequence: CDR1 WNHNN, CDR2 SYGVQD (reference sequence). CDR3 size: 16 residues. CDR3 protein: CASSESTGQGHNEQFF. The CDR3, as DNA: TGCGCCAGCAGTGAGTCGACGGGACAGGGCCACAATGAGCAGTTCTTC.

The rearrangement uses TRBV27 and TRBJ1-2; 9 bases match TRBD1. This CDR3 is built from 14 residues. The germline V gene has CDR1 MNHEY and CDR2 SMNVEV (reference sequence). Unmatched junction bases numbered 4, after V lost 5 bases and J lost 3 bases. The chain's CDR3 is CASSLRDRDYGYTF. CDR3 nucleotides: TGTGCCAGCAGTCTCCGGGACAGGGACTATGGCTACACCTTC.

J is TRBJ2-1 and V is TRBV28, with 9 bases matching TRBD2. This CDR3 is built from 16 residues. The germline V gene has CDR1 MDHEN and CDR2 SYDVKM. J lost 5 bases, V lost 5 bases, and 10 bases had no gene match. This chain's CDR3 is CASSVSGTSPNNEQFF. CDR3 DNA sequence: TGTGCCAGCAGTGTATCCGGGACTAGCCCTAACAATGAGCAGTTCTTC.

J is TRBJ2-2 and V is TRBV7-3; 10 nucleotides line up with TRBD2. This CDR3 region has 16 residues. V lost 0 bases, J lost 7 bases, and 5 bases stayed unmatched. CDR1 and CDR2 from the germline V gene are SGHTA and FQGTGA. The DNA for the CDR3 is TGTGCCAGCAGCTTAACGGGACTAGCGAATGACGGGGAGCTGTTTTTT. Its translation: CASSLTGLANDGELFF. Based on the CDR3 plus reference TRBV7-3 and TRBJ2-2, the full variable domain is GAGVSQTPSNKVTEKGKYVELRCDPISGHTALYWYRQSLGQGPEFLIYFQGTGAADDSGLPNDRFFAVRPEGSVSTLKIQRTERGDSAVYLCASSLTGLANDGELFFGEGSRLTVL.

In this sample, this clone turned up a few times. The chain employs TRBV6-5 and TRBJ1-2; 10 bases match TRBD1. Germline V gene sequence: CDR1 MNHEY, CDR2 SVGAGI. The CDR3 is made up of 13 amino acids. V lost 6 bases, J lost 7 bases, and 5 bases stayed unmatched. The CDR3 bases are TGTGCCAGCAGAGGGACAGGGGTGGGTGGCTACACCTTC. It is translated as CASRGTGVGGYTF.

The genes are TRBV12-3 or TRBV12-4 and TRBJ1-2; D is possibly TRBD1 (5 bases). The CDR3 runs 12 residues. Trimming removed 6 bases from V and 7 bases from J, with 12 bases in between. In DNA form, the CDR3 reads TGTGCCAGCAGGGTGGCGGGGGGTGGCTACACCTTC. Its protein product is CASRVAGGGYTF.

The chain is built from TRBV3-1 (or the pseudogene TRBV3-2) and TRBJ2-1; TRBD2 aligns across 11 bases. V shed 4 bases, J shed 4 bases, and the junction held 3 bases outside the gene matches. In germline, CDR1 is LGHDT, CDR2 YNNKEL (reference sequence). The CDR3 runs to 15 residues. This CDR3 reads CASSRLAGGYNEQFF. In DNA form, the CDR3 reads TGTGCCAGCAGCCGTCTAGCGGGAGGTTACAATGAGCAGTTCTTC.